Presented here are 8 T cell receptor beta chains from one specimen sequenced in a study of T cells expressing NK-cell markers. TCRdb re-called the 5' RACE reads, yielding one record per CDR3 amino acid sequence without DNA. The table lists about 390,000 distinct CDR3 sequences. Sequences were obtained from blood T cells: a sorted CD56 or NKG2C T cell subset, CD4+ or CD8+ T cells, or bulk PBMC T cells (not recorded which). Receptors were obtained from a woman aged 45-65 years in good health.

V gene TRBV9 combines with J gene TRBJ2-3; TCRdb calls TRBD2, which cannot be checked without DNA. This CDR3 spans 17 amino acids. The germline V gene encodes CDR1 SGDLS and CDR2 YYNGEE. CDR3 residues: CASSSMVGDLGTDTQYF. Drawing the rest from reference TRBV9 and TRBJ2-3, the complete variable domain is DSGVTQTPKHLITATGQRVTLRCSPRSGDLSVYWYQQSLDQGLQFLIQYYNGEERAKGNILERFSAQQFPDLHSELNLSSLELGDSALYFCASSSMVGDLGTDTQYFGPGTRLTVL.

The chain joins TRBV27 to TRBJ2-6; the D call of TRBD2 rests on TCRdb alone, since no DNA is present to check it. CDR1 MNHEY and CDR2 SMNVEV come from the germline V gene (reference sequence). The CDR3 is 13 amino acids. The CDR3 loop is CASTEAGANVLTF. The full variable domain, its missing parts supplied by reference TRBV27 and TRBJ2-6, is EAQVTQNPRYLITVTGKKLTVTCSQNMNHEYMSWYRQDPGLGLRQIYYSMNVEVTDKGDVPEGYKVSRKEKRNFPLILESPSPNQTSLYFCASTEAGANVLTFGAGSRLTVL.

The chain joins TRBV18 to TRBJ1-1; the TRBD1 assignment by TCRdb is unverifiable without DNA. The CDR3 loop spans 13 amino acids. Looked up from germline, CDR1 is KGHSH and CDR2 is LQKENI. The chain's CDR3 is CASSPKTGTEAFF.

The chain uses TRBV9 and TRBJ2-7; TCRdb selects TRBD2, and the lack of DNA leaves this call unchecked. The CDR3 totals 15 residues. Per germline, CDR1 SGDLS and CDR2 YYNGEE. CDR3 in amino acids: CASSVGVSVDYEQYF. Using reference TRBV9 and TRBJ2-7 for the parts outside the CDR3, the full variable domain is DSGVTQTPKHLITATGQRVTLRCSPRSGDLSVYWYQQSLDQGLQFLIQYYNGEERAKGNILERFSAQQFPDLHSELNLSSLELGDSALYFCASSVGVSVDYEQYFGPGTRLTVT.

CDR3 loop: CATLRVDTQYF. The rearrangement joins TRBV6-1 to TRBJ2-3; TCRdb designates TRBD1, a call that cannot be tested without DNA. The germline V gene encodes CDR1 MNHNS and CDR2 SASEGT. The CDR3 length is 11 residues.

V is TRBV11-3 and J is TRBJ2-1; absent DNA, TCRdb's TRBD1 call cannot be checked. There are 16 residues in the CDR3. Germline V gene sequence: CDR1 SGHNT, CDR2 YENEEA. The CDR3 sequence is CASSLGNPSPYNEQFF.

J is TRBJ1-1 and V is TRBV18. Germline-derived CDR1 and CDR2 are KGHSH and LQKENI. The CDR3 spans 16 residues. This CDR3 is CASSPGGLGGPEEAFF.

The CDR3 sequence: CSVEGQGYYGYTF. The chain carries TRBV29-1 and TRBJ1-2; the TCRdb D gene call, TRBD1, has no DNA to confirm it. The CDR3 runs to 13 residues. The V gene's germline CDR1 is SQVTM and CDR2 ANQGSEA.